The rows below give T cell receptor beta chains drawn from one sample of a study of T cell responses to AZD1222 COVID-19 vaccine. Here immunoSEQ multiplex PCR was the method, and the copy in TCRdb shows in-frame clones only, minus some. This sample has 100,000 to 110,000 clones, with more than 75% found just once. This specimen consisted of peripheral blood, obtained on day 0 of AZD1222 vaccination. The receptors shown here come from an adult in good health. The CDR3 runs from the conserved cysteine through the conserved F or W. D genes are given only for firm matches. Clone sizes are given selectively: once, few, many, or a class where the clone is expanded.

J | D | V | size | CDR3 | DNA
TRBJ1-4 | TRBD1 | TRBV5-4 | once | CASAQGAQSGNEKLFF | TGTGCCAGCGCACAGGGGGCGCAGTCGGGTAATGAAAAACTGTTTTTT
TRBJ1-2 | NA | TRBV29-1 | NA | CSVEDGYGYTF | TGCAGCGTTGAAGATGGCTATGGCTACACCTTC
TRBJ2-1 | TRBD2 | TRBV5-1 | NA | CASSAPTGTSANEQFF | TGCGCCAGCAGCGCTCCCACCGGGACTAGCGCCAATGAGCAGTTCTTC
TRBJ1-2 | NA | TRBV7-8 | few | CASSLVGGTDGYTF | TGTGCCAGCAGCTTAGTTGGAGGCACGGATGGCTACACCTTC
TRBJ1-3 | NA | TRBV29-1 | once | CSVEDRQTGIGNTIYF | TGCAGCGTTGAAGATCGACAAACAGGGATTGGAAACACCATATATTTT
TRBJ2-7 | TRBD2 | TRBV27 | NA | CASSLSTSGRPYEQYF | TGTGCCAGCAGTTTATCCACTAGCGGGAGGCCTTACGAGCAGTACTTC
TRBJ1-4 | TRBD1 | TRBV14 | NA | CASSQGQGGANEKLFF | TGTGCCAGCAGCCAAGGACAGGGGGGTGCTAATGAAAAACTGTTTTTT
TRBJ1-1 | TRBD1 | TRBV30 | NA | CAWSGTGFMNTEAFF | TGTGCCTGGAGCGGGACAGGATTCATGAACACTGAAGCTTTCTTT
TRBJ1-2 | NA | TRBV28 | NA | CASRTTTGFNYGYTF | TGTGCCAGCAGAACCACGACAGGTTTTAACTATGGCTACACCTTC
TRBJ1-6 | NA | TRBV10-3 | NA | CAIRGGHNSPLHF | TGTGCCATCAGGGGGGGCCATAATTCACCCCTCCACTTT
TRBJ1-5 | NA | TRBV6-1 | NA | CASSEAFYQGGDQPQHF | TGTGCCAGCAGTGAAGCGTTTTACCAGGGCGGCGATCAGCCCCAGCATTTT
TRBJ2-1 | NA | TRBV6-5 | NA | CASKALGGNNEQFF | TGTGCCAGCAAAGCCCTGGGCGGGAACAATGAGCAGTTCTTC
TRBJ2-7 | NA | TRBV21-1 | NA | CASSKVGGRVRYEQYF | TGTGCCAGCAGCAAAGTGGGGGGTAGGGTACGGTACGAGCAGTACTTC
TRBJ1-1 | NA | TRBV12-3/TRBV12-4 | NA | CASRGAVEAFF | TGTGCCAGCAGGGGGGCCGTTGAAGCTTTCTTT
TRBJ1-1 | NA | TRBV7-2 | NA | CASSPQRGNTEAFF | TGTGCCAGCAGCCCCCAACGGGGGAACACTGAAGCTTTCTTT
TRBJ2-5 | NA | TRBV27 | NA | CASRFTTGGGETQYF | TGTGCCAGCAGGTTCACAACAGGGGGGGGAGAGACCCAGTACTTC
TRBJ1-1 | NA | TRBV6-4 | NA | CASRREATSTEAFF | TGTGCCAGCCGAAGGGAGGCAACCTCCACTGAAGCTTTCTTT
TRBJ2-2 | NA | TRBV10-3 | NA | CAASITGELFF | TGTGCCGCCTCCATCACCGGGGAGCTGTTTTTT
TRBJ1-4 | TRBD1 | TRBV9 | NA | CASSAGQGGEKLFF | TGTGCCAGCAGCGCAGGACAGGGTGGCGAAAAACTGTTTTTT
TRBJ2-7 | TRBD2 | TRBV2 | NA | CATSTSGGGEQYF | TGTGCCACCTCGACTAGCGGGGGAGGCGAGCAGTACTTC
TRBJ2-1 | TRBD1 | TRBV9 | NA | CASSVSGTGANEQFF | TGTGCCAGCAGCGTATCCGGAACAGGGGCCAATGAGCAGTTCTTC
TRBJ2-1 | TRBD2 | TRBV7-9 | NA | CASFFLGGPHNEQFF | TGTGCCAGCTTTTTTTTGGGAGGGCCACACAATGAGCAGTTCTTC
TRBJ2-7 | NA | TRBV7-9 | NA | CASSLVGGTQKIYEQYF | TGTGCCAGCAGCTTAGTGGGCGGGACACAGAAAATTTACGAGCAGTACTTC
TRBJ1-5 | TRBD1 | TRBV7-9 | once | CASSSWTGVGNQPQHF | TGTGCCAGCAGCTCTTGGACAGGGGTCGGGAATCAGCCCCAGCATTTT
TRBJ1-2 | NA | TRBV4-1 | once | CASSQDRSWAGYTF | TGCGCCAGCAGCCAAGATCGATCGTGGGCTGGCTACACCTTC
TRBJ2-1 | NA | TRBV19 | NA | CASSRITGNNEQFF | TGTGCCAGTAGCCGCATAACAGGGAACAATGAGCAGTTCTTC
TRBJ1-3 | NA | TRBV29-1 | NA | CSVEGGDYSGNTIYF | TGCAGCGTTGAAGGGGGGGATTACTCTGGAAACACCATATATTTT
TRBJ1-2 | NA | TRBV28 | NA | CASSLEVSNYGYTF | TGTGCCAGCAGTTTAGAGGTATCTAACTATGGCTACACCTTC
TRBJ2-7 | TRBD1 | TRBV3-1/TRBV3-2 | NA | CASSPPTPGTGVSYEQYF | TGTGCCAGCAGCCCCCCCACCCCAGGGACAGGGGTGTCCTACGAGCAGTACTTC
TRBJ1-2 | NA | TRBV5-4 | NA | CASSLGRPGDYGYTF | TGTGCCAGCAGCTTGGGTCGTCCGGGGGACTATGGCTACACCTTC
TRBJ2-1 | NA | TRBV6-5 | NA | CASSYGGTEAYEQFF | TGTGCCAGCAGTTACGGCGGAACAGAGGCGTACGAGCAGTTCTTC
TRBJ2-1 | NA | TRBV4-2 | once | CASSQDGREQFF | TGTGCCAGCAGCCAAGATGGGCGGGAGCAGTTCTTC
TRBJ1-4 | NA | TRBV6-5 | NA | CASSLGQGSEKLFF | TGTGCCAGCAGTTTGGGGCAGGGAAGTGAAAAACTGTTTTTT
TRBJ2-7 | TRBD2 | TRBV5-1 | NA | CASSLRTSGGEQYF | TGCGCCAGCAGCCTGAGGACTAGCGGGGGCGAGCAGTACTTC
TRBJ2-5 | NA | TRBV6-6 | NA | CASSYSFFQETQYF | TGTGCCAGCAGTTACTCTTTCTTCCAAGAGACCCAGTACTTC
TRBJ2-5 | NA | TRBV7-9 | NA | CASSLQGRETQYF | TGTGCCAGCAGCCTACAGGGGAGGGAGACCCAGTACTTC
TRBJ1-6 | NA | TRBV29-1 | NA | CSVREGGSPLHF | TGCAGCGTTAGAGAGGGAGGTTCACCCCTCCACTTT